Listed below are T cell receptor beta chains from one sample, sequenced in a study of blood T cell repertoires in COVID-19. TCRdb's table, derived via immunoSEQ multiplex PCR, lists solely in-frame clones and lacks some. There are about 52,000 clones in the sample; 90% occur only once, and over 3% lies in the top ten. What was sequenced was peripheral blood. The receptors originated from a human donor in a cohort sampled during active COVID-19. The conserved cysteine and the conserved F or W are not part of the CDR3 here.

V	J	CDR3
TRBV7-2	TRBJ2-1	ASSLGAGRSYNEQF
TRBV24-1	TRBJ2-6	ATSDSTISGANVLT
TRBV7-3	TRBJ2-1	ASSSAGGYNEQF
TRBV11-2	TRBJ2-1	ASSILAGAYTEQF
TRBV11-2	TRBJ2-6	ASGTRGRGAGSGANVLT
TRBV5-1	TRBJ2-2	ASSLRRAEAGELF
TRBV5-6	TRBJ2-3	ASGQGQNTDTQY
TRBV2	TRBJ2-1	ASIKEISYNEQF
TRBV5-8	TRBJ1-2	ASTAKPNGYT
TRBV2	TRBJ1-6	ATHPGGGASPLH
TRBV2	TRBJ2-1	ASKNDRPGNEQF
TRBV5-1	TRBJ2-7	ASSWTSGVYEQY
TRBV25-1	TRBJ1-1	ASSPPLGQGGTEAF
TRBV15	TRBJ1-2	ATSTGDYGYT
TRBV6-6	TRBJ1-1	ASSFTGEGTEAF
TRBV12-3/TRBV12-4	TRBJ2-3	ASSFGGGVTQY